A selection of T cell receptor beta chains follows, all from one sample in a study of cytomegalovirus exposure and HLA in healthy donors. This table comes from immunoSEQ multiplex PCR, and its TCRdb copy is limited to in-frame clones, with some not included. Of approximately 70,000 clones listed, approximately 74% are singletons. The sequencing input was PBMCs. These receptors all stem from a young woman in good health and CMV-seropositive. The CDR3 runs from the conserved cysteine through the conserved F or W. A D gene is named only where the DNA matches it firmly. Some rows have no size entry. The others give once, few or many, or a class for an expanded clone.

v_gene: TRBV18
j_gene: TRBJ1-2
abundance: .
d_gene: TRBD1
CDR3aa: CASSPERTGQGYTF
CDR3nt: TGTGCCAGCTCACCAGAGCGGACAGGGCAAGGCTACACCTTC

v_gene: TRBV7-9
j_gene: TRBJ2-2
abundance: .
d_gene: .
CDR3aa: CASSVSGNTGELFF
CDR3nt: TGTGCCAGCAGCGTTAGCGGTAACACCGGGGAGCTGTTTTTT

v_gene: TRBV12-5
j_gene: TRBJ1-1
abundance: .
d_gene: TRBD1
CDR3aa: CASGLGQGGNTEAFF
CDR3nt: TGTGCTAGTGGTTTAGGACAGGGTGGTAACACTGAAGCTTTCTTT

v_gene: TRBV7-2
j_gene: TRBJ1-2
abundance: .
d_gene: .
CDR3aa: CASSYSRVYGYTF
CDR3nt: TGTGCCAGCAGCTACAGCCGCGTCTATGGCTACACCTTC

v_gene: TRBV10-1
j_gene: TRBJ1-1
abundance: few
d_gene: TRBD1
CDR3aa: CASSARTGGNTEAFF
CDR3nt: TGCGCCAGCAGTGCCCGGACAGGGGGAAACACTGAAGCTTTCTTT

v_gene: TRBV10-3
j_gene: TRBJ2-1
abundance: .
d_gene: TRBD2
CDR3aa: CAITPGLGGNNEQFF
CDR3nt: TGTGCCATCACCCCGGGACTAGGAGGGAACAATGAGCAGTTCTTC

v_gene: TRBV15
j_gene: TRBJ1-1
abundance: .
d_gene: TRBD1
CDR3aa: CATSRGQPNTEAFF
CDR3nt: TGTGCCACCAGCAGGGGACAGCCGAACACTGAAGCTTTCTTT

v_gene: TRBV30
j_gene: TRBJ1-5
abundance: .
d_gene: .
CDR3aa: CAWSVLSGVGNQPQHF
CDR3nt: TGTGCCTGGAGTGTATTATCCGGGGTTGGCAATCAGCCCCAGCATTTT

v_gene: TRBV19
j_gene: TRBJ2-7
abundance: once
d_gene: .
CDR3aa: CASSKQGYEQYF
CDR3nt: TGTGCCAGTAGTAAACAGGGCTACGAGCAGTACTTC

v_gene: TRBV6-1
j_gene: TRBJ2-7
abundance: .
d_gene: .
CDR3aa: CASKKGQQEQYF
CDR3nt: TGTGCCAGCAAGAAGGGACAACAAGAGCAGTACTTC

v_gene: TRBV7-7
j_gene: TRBJ2-5
abundance: .
d_gene: .
CDR3aa: CASSSTGTLTQYF
CDR3nt: TGTGCCAGCAGCTCCACGGGAACCCTGACCCAGTACTTC

v_gene: TRBV14
j_gene: TRBJ2-5
abundance: .
d_gene: .
CDR3aa: CASSHRFLKQETQYF
CDR3nt: TGTGCCAGCAGCCACAGGTTTTTGAAGCAAGAGACCCAGTACTTC

v_gene: TRBV9
j_gene: TRBJ1-2
abundance: .
d_gene: TRBD1
CDR3aa: CASSPSGTAYGYTF
CDR3nt: TGTGCCAGCAGCCCCTCCGGGACAGCCTATGGCTACACCTTC

v_gene: TRBV4-3
j_gene: TRBJ2-7
abundance: .
d_gene: .
CDR3aa: CASSQDRGYLIGEQYF
CDR3nt: TGCGCCAGCAGCCAAGATCGAGGGTATCTTATAGGGGAGCAGTACTTC

v_gene: TRBV30
j_gene: TRBJ2-3
abundance: .
d_gene: TRBD2
CDR3aa: CAWSQLAGDADTQYF
CDR3nt: TGTGCCTGGAGTCAACTAGCGGGAGATGCAGATACGCAGTATTTT

v_gene: TRBV30
j_gene: TRBJ1-2
abundance: .
d_gene: TRBD1
CDR3aa: CAWSVFRQGGGYTF
CDR3nt: TGTGCCTGGAGTGTATTTCGACAGGGTGGAGGCTACACCTTC

v_gene: TRBV4-1
j_gene: TRBJ2-1
abundance: many
d_gene: TRBD2
CDR3aa: CASSQGFLAGVLSEQFF
CDR3nt: TGCGCCAGCAGCCAAGGGTTTCTAGCGGGAGTACTTAGTGAGCAGTTCTTC

v_gene: TRBV30
j_gene: TRBJ2-2
abundance: once
d_gene: .
CDR3aa: CAWDMGGPTGELFF
CDR3nt: TGTGCCTGGGATATGGGGGGGCCCACCGGGGAGCTGTTTTTT

v_gene: TRBV28
j_gene: TRBJ2-6
abundance: few
d_gene: TRBD1
CDR3aa: CASRQGVRSGANVLTF
CDR3nt: TGTGCCAGCCGACAGGGGGTGCGCTCTGGGGCCAACGTCCTGACTTTC

v_gene: TRBV7-9
j_gene: TRBJ2-3
abundance: .
d_gene: .
CDR3aa: CASSPPGVGDTQYF
CDR3nt: TGTGCCAGCAGCCCTCCAGGGGTCGGAGATACGCAGTATTTT

v_gene: TRBV29-1
j_gene: TRBJ2-7
abundance: .
d_gene: .
CDR3aa: CSVGSSYEQYF
CDR3nt: TGCAGCGTTGGTAGCTCCTACGAGCAGTACTTC

v_gene: TRBV29-1
j_gene: TRBJ1-1
abundance: .
d_gene: .
CDR3aa: CSVTVVGEAFF
CDR3nt: TGCAGCGTTACCGTTGTCGGTGAAGCTTTCTTT

v_gene: TRBV19
j_gene: TRBJ1-2
abundance: .
d_gene: TRBD1
CDR3aa: CASSTGQTNYGYTF
CDR3nt: TGTGCCAGTAGTACGGGACAGACTAACTATGGCTACACCTTC

v_gene: TRBV7-9
j_gene: TRBJ2-3
abundance: .
d_gene: .
CDR3aa: CASSFPETGFQDTQYF
CDR3nt: TGTGCCAGCAGCTTCCCAGAAACAGGGTTTCAGGATACGCAGTATTTT

v_gene: TRBV4-1
j_gene: TRBJ1-5
abundance: few
d_gene: .
CDR3aa: CASSQGIRVGNQPQHF
CDR3nt: TGCGCCAGCAGCCAAGGCATCAGGGTCGGAAATCAGCCCCAGCATTTT

v_gene: TRBV6-1
j_gene: TRBJ2-3
abundance: once
d_gene: .
CDR3aa: CASSGTQADTQYF
CDR3nt: TGTGCCAGCAGTGGGACACAGGCGGATACGCAGTATTTT

v_gene: TRBV6-5
j_gene: TRBJ1-2
abundance: .
d_gene: .
CDR3aa: CASSPRPGYGYTF
CDR3nt: TGTGCCAGCAGCCCGAGGCCGGGGTATGGCTACACCTTC

v_gene: TRBV9
j_gene: TRBJ2-7
abundance: .
d_gene: .
CDR3aa: CASSARGSSYEQYF
CDR3nt: TGTGCCAGCAGCGCTAGGGGGAGCTCCTACGAGCAGTACTTC

v_gene: TRBV30
j_gene: TRBJ2-3
abundance: .
d_gene: .
CDR3aa: CAWDGPDTQYF
CDR3nt: TGTGCCTGGGATGGGCCCGATACGCAGTATTTT

v_gene: TRBV6-1
j_gene: TRBJ2-7
abundance: .
d_gene: .
CDR3aa: CASRDYGVGEQYF
CDR3nt: TGTGCCAGCAGGGACTACGGGGTGGGGGAGCAGTACTTC

v_gene: TRBV29-1
j_gene: TRBJ1-2
abundance: once
d_gene: TRBD1
CDR3aa: CSVEDLTGGNYGYTF
CDR3nt: TGCAGCGTTGAAGACCTGACAGGGGGCAACTATGGCTACACCTTC

v_gene: TRBV9
j_gene: TRBJ2-7
abundance: few
d_gene: TRBD2
CDR3aa: CASSVGTSDSYEQYF
CDR3nt: TGTGCCAGCAGCGTTGGGACTAGCGACTCCTACGAGCAGTACTTC

v_gene: TRBV13
j_gene: TRBJ2-5
abundance: .
d_gene: TRBD2
CDR3aa: CASSLLTSVLQETQYF
CDR3nt: TGTGCCAGCAGCCTCTTGACTAGCGTCTTACAAGAGACCCAGTACTTC

v_gene: TRBV9
j_gene: TRBJ2-1
abundance: .
d_gene: .
CDR3aa: CASSVVAGNEQFF
CDR3nt: TGTGCCAGCAGCGTAGTTGCGGGGAATGAGCAGTTCTTC

v_gene: TRBV4-2
j_gene: TRBJ1-2
abundance: .
d_gene: TRBD1
CDR3aa: CASSQRDREVYGYTF
CDR3nt: TGTGCCAGCAGCCAGCGGGACAGGGAGGTCTATGGCTACACCTTC

v_gene: TRBV6-1
j_gene: TRBJ1-5
abundance: .
d_gene: TRBD1
CDR3aa: CASSSQDRDNQPQHF
CDR3nt: TGTGCCAGCAGTTCCCAGGACAGGGACAATCAGCCCCAGCATTTT

v_gene: TRBV7-2
j_gene: TRBJ2-7
abundance: .
d_gene: TRBD1
CDR3aa: CASSRTGNGEQYF
CDR3nt: TGTGCCAGCAGTAGGACAGGGAACGGCGAGCAGTACTTC

v_gene: TRBV7-3
j_gene: TRBJ2-5
abundance: .
d_gene: .
CDR3aa: CASSLGGTQYF
CDR3nt: TGTGCCAGCAGTCTAGGGGGGACCCAGTACTTC

v_gene: TRBV6-6
j_gene: TRBJ1-1
abundance: .
d_gene: TRBD1
CDR3aa: CASSRDRVGTEAFF
CDR3nt: TGTGCCAGCAGTCGGGACAGGGTGGGAACTGAAGCTTTCTTT

v_gene: TRBV5-1
j_gene: TRBJ2-7
abundance: once
d_gene: TRBD2
CDR3aa: CASSLGWTSGSSGEQYF
CDR3nt: TGCGCCAGCAGCTTAGGATGGACTAGCGGGAGCTCGGGCGAGCAGTACTTC

v_gene: TRBV2
j_gene: TRBJ2-5
abundance: .
d_gene: TRBD2
CDR3aa: CASSASGLAGEETQYF
CDR3nt: TGTGCCAGCAGTGCCTCGGGACTAGCGGGAGAAGAGACCCAGTACTTC

v_gene: TRBV30
j_gene: TRBJ2-5
abundance: .
d_gene: TRBD2
CDR3aa: CAWSGAWTSGPQETQYF
CDR3nt: TGTGCCTGGAGCGGGGCTTGGACTAGCGGGCCGCAAGAGACCCAGTACTTC

v_gene: TRBV9
j_gene: TRBJ2-2
abundance: .
d_gene: .
CDR3aa: CASSRRSGELFF
CDR3nt: TGTGCCAGCAGTCGGAGATCCGGGGAGCTGTTTTTT

v_gene: TRBV30
j_gene: TRBJ2-1
abundance: .
d_gene: .
CDR3aa: CAWSSVSYNEQFF
CDR3nt: TGTGCCTGGAGTAGCGTATCCTACAATGAGCAGTTCTTC

v_gene: TRBV4-1
j_gene: TRBJ1-5
abundance: .
d_gene: .
CDR3aa: CASSQERWGDQPQHF
CDR3nt: TGCGCCAGCAGCCAAGAGAGGTGGGGGGATCAGCCCCAGCATTTT

v_gene: TRBV5-6
j_gene: TRBJ2-7
abundance: .
d_gene: .
CDR3aa: CASRWAGETIHEQYF
CDR3nt: TGTGCCAGCAGGTGGGCAGGGGAAACCATCCACGAGCAGTACTTC

v_gene: TRBV7-9
j_gene: TRBJ2-7
abundance: .
d_gene: TRBD1
CDR3aa: CASSPDRGDYEQYF
CDR3nt: TGTGCCAGCAGCCCGGACAGGGGGGACTACGAGCAGTACTTC

v_gene: TRBV5-4
j_gene: TRBJ1-2
abundance: .
d_gene: TRBD1
CDR3aa: CASSLTPGTVYYGYTF
CDR3nt: TGTGCCAGCAGTTTAACTCCCGGGACAGTGTACTATGGCTACACCTTC

v_gene: TRBV6-5
j_gene: TRBJ1-1
abundance: .
d_gene: .
CDR3aa: CASSTGTGGFAEAFF
CDR3nt: TGTGCCAGCAGTACCGGGACTGGGGGTTTCGCTGAAGCTTTCTTT

v_gene: TRBV10-3
j_gene: TRBJ2-3
abundance: .
d_gene: TRBD2
CDR3aa: CAIGGGRSIDTQYF
CDR3nt: TGTGCCATCGGGGGAGGGAGATCAATAGATACGCAGTATTTT

v_gene: TRBV18
j_gene: TRBJ2-2
abundance: few
d_gene: TRBD1
CDR3aa: CASSPLTGSVDTGELFF
CDR3nt: TGTGCCAGCTCACCCCTGACAGGGAGTGTCGACACCGGGGAGCTGTTTTTT

v_gene: TRBV5-4
j_gene: TRBJ2-3
abundance: .
d_gene: .
CDR3aa: CASSLDKAQFHTQYF
CDR3nt: TGTGCCAGCAGCTTGGATAAGGCACAGTTTCATACGCAGTATTTT

v_gene: TRBV9
j_gene: TRBJ2-6
abundance: .
d_gene: TRBD1
CDR3aa: CASGTVSSGANVLTF
CDR3nt: TGTGCCAGTGGGACAGTTAGCTCTGGGGCCAACGTCCTGACTTTC

v_gene: TRBV20-1
j_gene: TRBJ1-1
abundance: once
d_gene: .
CDR3aa: CSGGGWTEAFF
CDR3nt: TGCAGTGGGGGAGGATGGACTGAAGCTTTCTTT

v_gene: TRBV4-2
j_gene: TRBJ2-1
abundance: few
d_gene: .
CDR3aa: CASSKQLGLSSYNEQFF
CDR3nt: TGTGCCAGCAGCAAACAACTAGGACTGAGCTCCTACAATGAGCAGTTCTTC